This TCR beta chain was observed in a study of CD8 T cells in Susac syndrome. This CDR3 region has 14 residues. Germline values: CDR1 LNHNV, CDR2 YYDKDF (reference sequence). V gave up 8 bases and J gave up 8 bases; unmatched junction bases: 11. Random hexamers served to reverse transcribe roughly 0.5 to 1 ug RNA. Each CDR3 protein gets one entry after TCRdb re-called the immunoSEQ multiplex PCR reads with MiXCR. The table shows around 300,000 distinct CDR3 sequences, with around 91% occurring only once. Negative isolation was applied to CD8+ and CD4+ T cells, and FACS enrichment was applied to TEMRA cells.

This clonotype was obtained from a human donor with multiple sclerosis. V is TRBV15 and J is TRBJ2-1; TRBD1 aligns across 8 bases. Sequencing was performed on CD8+ T cells from PBMCs. The chain's CDR3 is CATSGQGAVYEQFF. The CDR3 nucleotides are TGTGCCACCTCGGGGCAGGGGGCTGTCTATGAGCAGTTCTTC.